The following is a T cell receptor (beta chain) sequence with its context. The antigen remains undetermined. These donors were members of the approximately 110-subject validation cohort, a group separate from the roughly 670-subject first cohort. The data were obtained in a study of cytomegalovirus exposure and HLA in healthy donors. About the research overall: The platform used for the 120 or so validation repertoires matched that of the 650 to 750 first-cohort repertoires, a later analysis reported.

Study-wide results and caveats: The study recorded more than 150 TCR beta chains that were cytomegalovirus-associated. Subsequent analysis revealed that first-cohort TCR clusters tended to co-occur in the approximately 120 validation repertoires.

Only in-frame clones appear in the TCRdb table, and some are missing; sequencing was by immunoSEQ multiplex PCR. Among over 150,000 clones, roughly 80% were seen once, and the ten largest hold approximately 3%. The source of this sequence is a young woman in good health and CMV-seropositive. Sequencing used PBMCs.

DNA for the CDR3: TGTGCCAGCAGCTTAAGGACAGGAGCAGCCTATGGCTACACCTTC. Its protein is CASSLRTGAAYGYTF. V is TRBV7-2 and J is TRBJ1-2, with 7 bases aligning to TRBD1. The CDR3 is 15 amino acids. V trimming: 2 bases; J trimming: 4 bases; junction bases outside the gene matches: 7. CDR1 is SGHTA and CDR2 is FQGNSA in the germline V gene.